The 32 T cell receptor beta chains below come from one sample, sequenced in a study of blood T cell repertoires in COVID-19. Sequenced by immunoSEQ multiplex PCR; TCRdb stores in-frame clones only, minus some. The data show 270,000 or so clones, around nine tenths seen once. The sequenced sample was peripheral blood. The receptors here all came from a man in his forties with active or convalescent COVID-19.

The gene calls are TRBV14 and TRBJ2-5; 11 nucleotides agree with TRBD1. CDR3 size: 15 residues. CDR1 SGHDN and CDR2 FVKESK come from the germline V gene. J was trimmed by 5 bases and V by 5 bases; bases with no gene match: 7. Written as DNA, the CDR3 is TGTGCCAGCAGCGCCCGGGACAGGGGGTTGGAGACCCAGTACTTC. It is translated as CASSARDRGLETQYF.

The chain employs TRBV11-2 and TRBJ1-4; maybe TRBD1 (5 bases). Germline loops: CDR1 SGHAT, CDR2 FQNNGV. The CDR3 is made up of 16 amino acids. V lost 0 bases, J lost 5 bases, and 13 bases lay in between. This CDR3 is CASSLDWARGNEKLFF. In DNA form, the CDR3 reads TGTGCCAGCAGCTTAGATTGGGCCCGGGGGAATGAAAAACTGTTTTTT.

This chain links TRBV2 with TRBJ2-3, with D unclear. CDR1 SNHLY and CDR2 FYNNEI come from the germline V gene. V lost 6 bases and J 5 bases, leaving 6 bases between the germline ends. The CDR3 contains 11 residues. For the CDR3, the DNA is TGTGCCAGCAGGCGCGAAGATACGCAGTATTTT. This translates into CASRREDTQYF.

The V gene is TRBV30, the J gene TRBJ1-2, with D perhaps TRBD1 (6 bases). Trimming left V 0 bases short and J 7 bases short, with 12 bases between. In germline, CDR1 is GTSNPN, CDR2 SVGIG (reference sequence). This CDR3 has 13 residues. CDR3 in DNA: TGTGCCTGGAGTGTACAACAGGGCTCTGGCTACACCTTC. This gives the protein CAWSVQQGSGYTF.

The chain links TRBV9 to TRBJ1-6; D perhaps matches TRBD1 (6 bases). There are 19 residues in the CDR3. V gave up 1 base and J gave up 10 bases, with 27 bases separating them. Germline CDR1 is SGDLS and CDR2 is YYNGEE. The CDR3 loop reads CASSVIPGGPSVPESPLHF. The CDR3 bases are TGTGCCAGCAGCGTAATACCGGGGGGCCCGTCAGTTCCTGAATCACCCCTCCACTTT. Complete variable domain (other parts from reference TRBV9 and TRBJ1-6): DSGVTQTPKHLITATGQRVTLRCSPRSGDLSVYWYQQSLDQGLQFLIQYYNGEERAKGNILERFSAQQFPDLHSELNLSSLELGDSALYFCASSVIPGGPSVPESPLHFGNGTRLTVT.

V usage is TRBV30 and J usage is TRBJ2-3, with TRBD1 matching 9 bases. Germline CDR1 reads GTSNPN; CDR2 reads SVGIG (reference sequence). The CDR3 loop spans 15 amino acids. The V and J ends lost 1 base and 4 bases, in that order; junction bases with no gene match: 6. Written as DNA, the CDR3 is TGTGCCTGGAGTGGACTGGGACAGGGTCCAGATACGCAGTATTTT. It encodes CAWSGLGQGPDTQYF.

V gene TRBV24-1 combines with J gene TRBJ2-1; 8 nucleotides align to TRBD2. Losses at the gene ends were 5 bases for V and 9 bases for J; bases not matched to a gene: 8. The length of the CDR3 is 14 residues. Germline CDR1 and CDR2: KGHDR and SFDVKD. CDR3 DNA sequence: TGTGCCACCAGTGCGAGCGGGAGAAATGCTGAGCAGTTCTTC. Its translation is CATSASGRNAEQFF.

This chain connects TRBV19 to TRBJ1-5, with unresolved D. CDR1 is LNHDA and CDR2 is SQIVND in the germline V gene (reference sequence). The ends were cut back, 7 bases at V and 2 bases at J, with 15 bases in the middle. The CDR3 loop spans 15 amino acids. CDR3 sequence: CASTLRAGGNQPQHF. The DNA for the CDR3 is TGTGCCAGTACTCTGCGGGCCGGGGGCAATCAGCCCCAGCATTTT.

The V call is TRBV7-8, the J call TRBJ1-5; 7 nucleotides match TRBD1. The length of the CDR3 is 13 residues. Germline trimming cut 1 base from V and 7 bases from J; bases unmatched to any gene: 1. Germline values: CDR1 SGHVS, CDR2 FQNEAQ. CDR3 sequence (DNA): TGTGCCAGCAGCTTAGAGGGGGCCCAGCCCCAGCATTTT. Translated: CASSLEGAQPQHF.

This chain connects TRBV5-1 to TRBJ2-7, with a tentative D call TRBD1 (5 bases). The V gene lost 0 bases and the J gene lost 7 bases, with 17 bases spanning the gap. This CDR3 is built from 15 residues. CDR1 and CDR2 from the germline V gene are SGHRS and YFSETQ. CDR3 sequence: CASSLGAGSLREQYF. The CDR3, as DNA: TGCGCCAGCAGCTTGGGGGCAGGGTCGCTACGGGAGCAGTACTTC.

The chain recombines TRBV19 with TRBJ2-7; TRBD1 matches at 8 bases. The CDR3 runs 14 residues. Germline V gene data show CDR1 as LNHDA and CDR2 as SQIVND (reference sequence). J lost 3 bases, V lost 6 bases, and 7 bases had no gene match. CDR3 sequence reads: CASSLQGELYEQYF. In DNA form, the CDR3 reads TGTGCCAGTAGCTTACAGGGGGAGCTCTACGAGCAGTACTTC.

The chain recombines TRBV2 with TRBJ1-2; D not certain. Trimming pared 2 bases from V and 8 bases from J, leaving 9 bases between. The germline gives CDR1 SNHLY, CDR2 FYNNEI. This CDR3 has 12 residues. CDR3 DNA sequence: TGTGCCAGCAGTGAACCGGGGAAAGGCTACACCTTC. This codes for CASSEPGKGYTF.

The chain carries TRBV4-2 and TRBJ2-1; 9 nucleotides line up with TRBD2. The V and J ends lost 4 bases and 8 bases, in that order; junction bases with no gene match: 12. From germline, CDR1 is LGHNA and CDR2 YNFKEQ. The CDR3 consists of 16 residues. The CDR3 is CASSPPSGRFLDEQFF. The CDR3 DNA is TGTGCCAGCAGCCCCCCAAGCGGGAGGTTTTTAGATGAGCAGTTCTTC.

V and J are TRBV12-3 or TRBV12-4 and TRBJ2-2, with a possible D match to TRBD2 (6 bases). V dropped 7 bases and J dropped 4 bases, with 10 bases sitting between them. The CDR3 runs 13 residues. The CDR3 is CASTGGSTGELFF. The CDR3 DNA follows: TGTGCCAGCACCGGAGGGTCCACCGGGGAGCTGTTTTTT.

The chain has TRBV10-1 and TRBJ2-3; 9 bases are shared with TRBD2. V was clipped by 0 bases and J by 3 bases; unmatched bases: 13. Per germline, CDR1 WNHNN and CDR2 SYGVQD (reference sequence). CDR3 length: 19 residues. The CDR3 coding sequence is TGCGCCAGCAGTGAGTCGGGGGTAGCGGGAGCCCCGGGGACAGATACGCAGTATTTT. It specifies CASSESGVAGAPGTDTQYF.

The rearrangement uses TRBV28 and TRBJ2-7, with D possibly being TRBD1 (7 bases). V was shortened by 5 bases and J by 4 bases, with 18 bases between the two germline ends. Germline V gene sequence: CDR1 MDHEN, CDR2 SYDVKM. The length of the CDR3 is 15 residues. Written as DNA, the CDR3 is TGTGCCAGCAGTCCGCGGGGACAGCCGGGGTACGAGCAGTACTTC. It encodes CASSPRGQPGYEQYF.

This rearrangement joins TRBV11-3 to TRBJ2-2; 10 bases fit TRBD2. The CDR3 consists of 15 residues. J gave up 5 bases and V 5 bases, and 5 bases lay outside the gene matches. CDR1 and CDR2 (germline): SGHNT, YENEEA. The CDR3 sequence is CASSLAGVGTGELFF. CDR3 in DNA: TGTGCCAGCAGCCTAGCGGGAGTGGGTACCGGGGAGCTGTTTTTT.

The chain is built from TRBV9 and TRBJ1-3; weak D call: TRBD1 (5 bases). CDR1 SGDLS and CDR2 YYNGEE come from the germline V gene. CDR3 length equals 19 residues. V gave up 0 bases and J gave up 4 bases, with 23 bases separating them. The CDR3 DNA is TGTGCCAGCAGCGTAGAGCCCTTCTATAGCAGGGTGGAAGGAAACACCATATATTTT. This gives the protein CASSVEPFYSRVEGNTIYF.

The chain has TRBV3-1 (or the pseudogene TRBV3-2) and TRBJ1-1; D is possibly TRBD1 (5 bases). The CDR3 has 15 residues. The germline CDR1 and CDR2 sequences are LGHDT and YNNKEL (reference sequence). Deletions cut 4 bases from V and 7 bases from J, with 19 bases between. CDR3 nucleotide sequence: TGTGCCAGCAGCCGCAAAGGTGGCGGGGGGGGTGAAGCTTTCTTT. Its translation is CASSRKGGGGGEAFF.

The gene calls are TRBV2 and TRBJ1-4, with D unclear. This CDR3 region has 11 residues. The germline V gene has CDR1 SNHLY and CDR2 FYNNEI. The ends were cut back, 6 bases at V and 6 bases at J, with 5 bases in the middle. The CDR3 is CASREYEKLFF. The CDR3 bases are TGTGCCAGCAGGGAGTATGAAAAACTGTTTTTT.

V gene TRBV2 combines with J gene TRBJ2-1, with 8 bases aligning to TRBD2. The germline V gene encodes CDR1 SNHLY and CDR2 FYNNEI. With V trimmed by 3 bases and J by 4 bases, 17 bases remained unmatched. The CDR3 spans 19 residues. The CDR3 loop reads CASSEGLRGGTKDYNEQFF. CDR3 nucleotide sequence: TGTGCCAGCAGTGAGGGACTCCGGGGGGGGACTAAAGATTACAATGAGCAGTTCTTC.

The chain is built from TRBV24-1 and TRBJ2-3; the D is unclear. Trimming took 3 bases from V and 2 from J, leaving 11 bases between them. Germline V lookup: CDR1 KGHDR, CDR2 SFDVKD. There are 15 residues in the CDR3. The CDR3 DNA is TGTGCCACCAGTGATGGGCGTCGGCTCACAGATACGCAGTATTTT. Translation gives CATSDGRRLTDTQYF.

The genes are TRBV14 and TRBJ2-7, with 7 bases identical to TRBD1. V was clipped by 3 bases and J by 5 bases; unmatched bases: 10. This CDR3 is 15 amino acids long. Germline CDR1 and CDR2: SGHDN and FVKESK. DNA for the CDR3: TGTGCCAGCAGCCACTTTAGGGGGCAGGGTAACGAGCAGTACTTC. This translates into CASSHFRGQGNEQYF. Drawing the rest from reference TRBV14 and TRBJ2-7, the complete variable domain is EAGVTQFPSHSVIEKGQTVTLRCDPISGHDNLYWYRRVMGKEIKFLLHFVKESKQDESGMPNNRFLAERTGGTYSTLKVQPAELEDSGVYFCASSHFRGQGNEQYFGPGTRLTVT.

As regards this clone: Other DNA sequences within the sample encode an identical CDR3. This chain links TRBV11-3 with TRBJ1-2, with TRBD1 matching over 9 bases. This CDR3 comprises 14 residues. Per germline, CDR1 SGHNT and CDR2 YENEEA. J gave up 4 bases and V 3 bases, and 3 bases lay outside the gene matches. The CDR3: CASSLTGGGYGYTF. In DNA form, the CDR3 reads TGTGCCAGCAGCTTGACAGGGGGAGGCTATGGCTACACCTTC.

The chain joins TRBV5-4 to TRBJ1-4, with D possibly being TRBD1 (6 bases). In germline, CDR1 is SGHNT, CDR2 YYREEE (reference sequence). The CDR3 is 13 amino acids. Trimming removed 2 bases at V and 8 bases at J, with 10 bases between. CDR3 region: CASSLQGSEKLFF. DNA for the CDR3: TGTGCCAGCAGCTTACAGGGTTCGGAAAAACTGTTTTTT.

The chain carries TRBV24-1 and TRBJ2-3; a possible D gene is TRBD1 (5 bases). V was pared by 7 bases and J by 0 bases, with 7 bases between. From germline, CDR1 is KGHDR and CDR2 SFDVKD. This CDR3 has 13 residues. CDR3 coding DNA: TGTGCCACCAGACAGGATAGCACAGATACGCAGTATTTT. Protein sequence: CATRQDSTDTQYF.

This rearrangement joins TRBV7-3 to TRBJ2-5, with TRBD2 as a possible D gene (6 bases). Trimming shortened V by 4 bases and J by 2 bases, and 14 bases separated the two germline ends. This CDR3 has 15 amino acids. The germline gives CDR1 SGHTA, CDR2 FQGTGA. The CDR3 loop is CASSSGERQQETQYF. For the CDR3, the DNA is TGTGCCAGCAGCTCGGGAGAGCGACAACAAGAGACCCAGTACTTC.

The CDR3 loop is CASSLDREYEQYF. As DNA, the CDR3 is TGTGCCAGCAGTCTCGACAGGGAGTACGAGCAGTACTTC. The rearrangement joins TRBV28 to TRBJ2-7; 7 bases align to TRBD1. Germline V gene data show CDR1 as MDHEN and CDR2 as SYDVKM. The CDR3 has 13 residues. The V and J ends lost 5 bases and 4 bases, in that order; junction bases with no gene match: 5.

V usage is TRBV12-3 or TRBV12-4 and J usage is TRBJ2-3; 9 bases match TRBD2. After removal of 9 bases from V and 5 bases from J, the junction contained 6 bases not matched to a gene. The CDR3 length is 13 residues. CDR3 sequence: CASSGRRGDTQYF. For the CDR3, the DNA is TGTGCCAGTAGCGGGAGAAGAGGAGATACGCAGTATTTT.

V usage is TRBV18 and J usage is TRBJ2-5; TRBD1 might be the D (6 bases). V was trimmed by 6 bases and J by 6 bases, leaving 14 bases between them. Germline V gene lookup returns CDR1 KGHSH and CDR2 LQKENI. The CDR3 sequence is 13 residues long. CDR3 sequence reads: CASSPDRLQTQYF. As DNA, the CDR3 is TGTGCCAGCTCCCCAGACAGGCTTCAGACCCAGTACTTC.

This clone was found many times. J is TRBJ2-1 and V is TRBV12-3 or TRBV12-4, with 8 bases identical to TRBD2. Losses at the gene ends were 6 bases for V and 12 bases for J; bases not matched to a gene: 7. The CDR3 is 12 residues long. CDR3 sequence reads: CASSLNAGGQFF. The CDR3 DNA follows: TGTGCCAGCAGCCTCAACGCGGGGGGGCAGTTCTTC.

V is TRBV24-1 and J is TRBJ2-5; D is ambiguous. The germline V gene has CDR1 KGHDR and CDR2 SFDVKD. The V end lost 1 base, the J end lost 5 bases, and 10 bases lay between the germline ends. The CDR3 spans 14 residues. The CDR3 nucleotides read TGTGCCACCAGTGATTTCGTCGCCGAGGAGACCCAGTACTTC. Protein: CATSDFVAEETQYF.